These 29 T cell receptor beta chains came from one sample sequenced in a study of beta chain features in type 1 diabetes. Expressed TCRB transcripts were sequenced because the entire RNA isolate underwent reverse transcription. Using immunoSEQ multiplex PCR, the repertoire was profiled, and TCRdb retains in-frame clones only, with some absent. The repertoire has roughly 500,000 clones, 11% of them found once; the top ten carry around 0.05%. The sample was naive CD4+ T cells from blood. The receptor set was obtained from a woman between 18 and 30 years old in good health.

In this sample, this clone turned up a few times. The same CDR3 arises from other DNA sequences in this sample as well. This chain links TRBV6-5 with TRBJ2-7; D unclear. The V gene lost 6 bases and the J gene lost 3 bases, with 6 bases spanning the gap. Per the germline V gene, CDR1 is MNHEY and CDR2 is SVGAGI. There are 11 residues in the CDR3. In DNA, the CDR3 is TGTGCCAGCAGACGTGGCTACGAGCAGTACTTC. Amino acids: CASRRGYEQYF.

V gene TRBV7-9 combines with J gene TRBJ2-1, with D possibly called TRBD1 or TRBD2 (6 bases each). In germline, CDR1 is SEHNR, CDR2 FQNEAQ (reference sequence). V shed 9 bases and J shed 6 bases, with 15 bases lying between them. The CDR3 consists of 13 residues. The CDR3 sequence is CARGGSKGNEQFF. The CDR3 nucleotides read TGTGCCAGAGGGGGGAGTAAGGGCAATGAGCAGTTCTTC.

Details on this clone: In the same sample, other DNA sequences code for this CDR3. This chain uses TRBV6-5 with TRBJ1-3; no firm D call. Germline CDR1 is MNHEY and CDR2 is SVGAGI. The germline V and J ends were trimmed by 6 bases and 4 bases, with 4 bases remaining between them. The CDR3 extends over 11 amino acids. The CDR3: CASRLGNTIYF. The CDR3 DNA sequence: TGTGCCAGCAGACTGGGAAACACCATATATTTT.

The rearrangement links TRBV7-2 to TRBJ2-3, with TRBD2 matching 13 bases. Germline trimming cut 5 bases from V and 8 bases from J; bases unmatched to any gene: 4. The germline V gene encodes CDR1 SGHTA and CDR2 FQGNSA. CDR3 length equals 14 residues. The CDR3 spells CASSPTSGGLTQYF. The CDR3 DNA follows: TGTGCCAGCAGCCCGACTAGCGGGGGGCTTACGCAGTATTTT.

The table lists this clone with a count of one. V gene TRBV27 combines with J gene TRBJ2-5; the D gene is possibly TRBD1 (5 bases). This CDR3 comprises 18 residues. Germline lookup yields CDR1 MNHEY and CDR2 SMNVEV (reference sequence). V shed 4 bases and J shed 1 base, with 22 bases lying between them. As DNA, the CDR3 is TGTGCCAGCAGTTCCCAGCTTCATCCAGGGTATGTCCAAGAGACCCAGTACTTC. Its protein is CASSSQLHPGYVQETQYF.

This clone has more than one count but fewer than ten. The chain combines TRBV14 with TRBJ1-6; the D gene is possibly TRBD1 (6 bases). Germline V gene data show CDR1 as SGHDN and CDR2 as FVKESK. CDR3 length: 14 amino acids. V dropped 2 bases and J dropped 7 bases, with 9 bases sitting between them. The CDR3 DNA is TGTGCCAGCAGCCAACAACAGGGAAATTCACCCCTCCACTTT. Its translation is CASSQQQGNSPLHF.

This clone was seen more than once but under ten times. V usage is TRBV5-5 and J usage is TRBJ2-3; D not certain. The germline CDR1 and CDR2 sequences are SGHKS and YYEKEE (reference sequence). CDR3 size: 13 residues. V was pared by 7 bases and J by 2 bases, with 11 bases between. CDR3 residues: CASGDWITDTQYF. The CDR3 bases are TGTGCCAGCGGTGACTGGATCACAGATACGCAGTATTTT.

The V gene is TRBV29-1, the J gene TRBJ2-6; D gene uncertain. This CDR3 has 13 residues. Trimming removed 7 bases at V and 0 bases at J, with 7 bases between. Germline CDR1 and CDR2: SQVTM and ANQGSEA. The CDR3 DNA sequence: TGCAGCGCTACAAGCTCTGGGGCCAACGTCCTGACTTTC. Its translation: CSATSSGANVLTF.

Written as DNA, the CDR3 is TGCAGTTCCCGGGCCTACAATGAGCAGTTCTTC. Its protein is CSSRAYNEQFF. J is TRBJ2-1 and V is TRBV20-1; D ambiguous. CDR1 DFQATT and CDR2 SNEGSKA come from the germline V gene (reference sequence). V was pared by 8 bases and J by 2 bases, with 7 bases between. The CDR3 length is 11 residues.

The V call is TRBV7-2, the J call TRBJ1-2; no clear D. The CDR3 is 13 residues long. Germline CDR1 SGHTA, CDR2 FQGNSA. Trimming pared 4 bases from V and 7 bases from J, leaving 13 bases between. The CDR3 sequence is CASSSDGSVGYTF. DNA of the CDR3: TGTGCCAGCAGCTCGGACGGCAGCGTTGGCTACACCTTC.

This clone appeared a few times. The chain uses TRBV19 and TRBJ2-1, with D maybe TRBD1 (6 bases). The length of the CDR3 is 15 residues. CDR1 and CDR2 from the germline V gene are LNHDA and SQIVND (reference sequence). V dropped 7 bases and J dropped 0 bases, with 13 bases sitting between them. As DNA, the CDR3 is TGTGCCAGTACCCCGACAGGTAGCTCCTACAATGAGCAGTTCTTC. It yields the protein CASTPTGSSYNEQFF.

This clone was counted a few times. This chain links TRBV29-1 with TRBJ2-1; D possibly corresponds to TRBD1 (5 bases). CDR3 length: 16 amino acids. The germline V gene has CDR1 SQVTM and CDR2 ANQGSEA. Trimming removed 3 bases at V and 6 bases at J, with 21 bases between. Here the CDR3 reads CSVEVPSGRVGNEQFF. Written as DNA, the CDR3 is TGCAGCGTTGAGGTTCCGTCGGGCAGGGTGGGCAATGAGCAGTTCTTC.

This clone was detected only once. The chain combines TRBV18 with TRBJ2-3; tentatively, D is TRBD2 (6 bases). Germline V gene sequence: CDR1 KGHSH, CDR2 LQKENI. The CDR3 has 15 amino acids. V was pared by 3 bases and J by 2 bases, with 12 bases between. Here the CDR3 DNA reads TGTGCCAGCTCACCCCTAGCGTCGTCCACAGATACGCAGTATTTT. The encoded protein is CASSPLASSTDTQYF. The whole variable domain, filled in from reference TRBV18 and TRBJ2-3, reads NAGVMQNPRHLVRRRGQEARLRCSPMKGHSHVYWYRQLPEEGLKFMVYLQKENIIDESGMPKERFSAEFPKEGPSILRIQQVVRGDSAAYFCASSPLASSTDTQYFGPGTRLTVL.

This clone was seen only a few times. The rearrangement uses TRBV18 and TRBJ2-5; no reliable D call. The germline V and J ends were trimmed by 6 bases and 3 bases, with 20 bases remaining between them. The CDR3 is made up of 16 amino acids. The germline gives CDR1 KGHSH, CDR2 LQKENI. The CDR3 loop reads CASSRFYAGQEETQYF. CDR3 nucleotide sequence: TGTGCCAGCTCCCGTTTCTATGCAGGTCAAGAAGAGACCCAGTACTTC.

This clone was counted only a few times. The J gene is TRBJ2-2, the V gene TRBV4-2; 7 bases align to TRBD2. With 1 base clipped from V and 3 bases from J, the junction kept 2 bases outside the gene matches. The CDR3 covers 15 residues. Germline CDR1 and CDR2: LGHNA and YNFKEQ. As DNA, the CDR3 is TGTGCCAGCAGCCAAGCGAGCGGGGACACCGGGGAGCTGTTTTTT. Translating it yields CASSQASGDTGELFF.

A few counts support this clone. The CDR3 nucleotides read TGTGCCAGCAGCTTGGACCAGGACGATCGGTATGGCTACACCTTC. Residues: CASSLDQDDRYGYTF. The rearrangement links TRBV5-6 to TRBJ1-2; no clear D. V was trimmed by 0 bases and J by 5 bases, leaving 14 bases between them. Germline V gene data show CDR1 as SGHDT and CDR2 as YYEEEE. This CDR3 has 15 amino acids. The full variable domain, with the rest looked up from reference TRBV5-6 and TRBJ1-2, is DAGVTQSPTHLIKTRGQQVTLRCSPKSGHDTVSWYQQALGQGPQFIFQYYEEEERQRGNFPDRFSGHQFPNYSSELNVNALLLGDSALYLCASSLDQDDRYGYTFGSGTRLTVV.

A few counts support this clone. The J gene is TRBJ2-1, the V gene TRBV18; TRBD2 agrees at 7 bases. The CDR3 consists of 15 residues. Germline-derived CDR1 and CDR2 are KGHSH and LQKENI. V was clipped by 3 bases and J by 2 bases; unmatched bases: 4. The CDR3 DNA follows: TGTGCCAGCTCACCCGCCCTAGCGGCCTACAATGAGCAGTTCTTC. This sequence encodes CASSPALAAYNEQFF.

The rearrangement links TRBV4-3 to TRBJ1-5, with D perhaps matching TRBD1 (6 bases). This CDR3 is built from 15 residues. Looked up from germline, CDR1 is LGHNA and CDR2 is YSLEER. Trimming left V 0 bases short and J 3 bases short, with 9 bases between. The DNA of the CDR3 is TGCGCCAGCAGCCAAGACTGGGGGCTCAATCAGCCCCAGCATTTT. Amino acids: CASSQDWGLNQPQHF.

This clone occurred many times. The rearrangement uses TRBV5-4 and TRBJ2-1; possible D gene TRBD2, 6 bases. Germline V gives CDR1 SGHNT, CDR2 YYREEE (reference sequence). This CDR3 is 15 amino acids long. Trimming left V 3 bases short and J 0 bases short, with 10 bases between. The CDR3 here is CASSSASASYNEQFF. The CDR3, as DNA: TGTGCCAGCAGCTCAGCTAGCGCCTCCTACAATGAGCAGTTCTTC.

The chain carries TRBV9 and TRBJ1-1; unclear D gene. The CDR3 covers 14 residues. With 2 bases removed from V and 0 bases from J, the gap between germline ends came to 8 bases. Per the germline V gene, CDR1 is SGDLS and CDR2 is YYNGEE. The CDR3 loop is CASSVTTLNTEAFF. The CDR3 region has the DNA TGTGCCAGCAGCGTGACTACTCTGAACACTGAAGCTTTCTTT.

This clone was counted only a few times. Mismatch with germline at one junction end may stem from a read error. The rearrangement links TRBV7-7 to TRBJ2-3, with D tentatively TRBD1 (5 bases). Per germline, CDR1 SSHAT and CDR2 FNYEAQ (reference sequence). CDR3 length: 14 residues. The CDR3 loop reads CASSLGVSTDTQYF. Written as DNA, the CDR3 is TGTGCTAGCAGCTTAGGGGTTAGCACAGATACGCAGTATTTT.

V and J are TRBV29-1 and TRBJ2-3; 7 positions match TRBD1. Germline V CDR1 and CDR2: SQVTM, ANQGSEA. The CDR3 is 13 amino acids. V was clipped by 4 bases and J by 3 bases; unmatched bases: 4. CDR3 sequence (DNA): TGCAGCGTTGCCCCGGGACAGACAGATACGCAGTATTTT. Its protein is CSVAPGQTDTQYF.

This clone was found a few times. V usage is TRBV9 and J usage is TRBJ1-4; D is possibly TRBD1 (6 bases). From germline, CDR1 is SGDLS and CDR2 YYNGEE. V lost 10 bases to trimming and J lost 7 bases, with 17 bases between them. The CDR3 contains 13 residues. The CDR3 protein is CASGRRGGEKLFF. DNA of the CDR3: TGTGCCTCCGGACGGAGGGGGGGTGAAAAACTGTTTTTT.

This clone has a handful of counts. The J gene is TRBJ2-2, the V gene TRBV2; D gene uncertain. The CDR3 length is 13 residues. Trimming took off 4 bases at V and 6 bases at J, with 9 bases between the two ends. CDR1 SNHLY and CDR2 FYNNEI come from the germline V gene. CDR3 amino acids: CASSGGFAGELFF. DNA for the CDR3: TGTGCCAGCAGTGGTGGGTTCGCCGGGGAGCTGTTTTTT.

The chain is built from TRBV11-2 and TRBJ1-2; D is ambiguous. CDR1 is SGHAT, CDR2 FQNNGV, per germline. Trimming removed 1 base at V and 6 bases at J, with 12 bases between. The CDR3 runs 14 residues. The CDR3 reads CASSLGHIADGYTF. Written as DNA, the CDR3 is TGTGCCAGCAGCTTAGGTCATATAGCAGATGGCTACACCTTC.

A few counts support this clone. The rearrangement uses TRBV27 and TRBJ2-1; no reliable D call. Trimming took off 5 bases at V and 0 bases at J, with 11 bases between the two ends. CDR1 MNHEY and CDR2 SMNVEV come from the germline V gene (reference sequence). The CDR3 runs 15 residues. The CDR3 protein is CASSRITGSYNEQFF. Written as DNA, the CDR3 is TGTGCCAGCAGTAGGATCACGGGCTCCTACAATGAGCAGTTCTTC.

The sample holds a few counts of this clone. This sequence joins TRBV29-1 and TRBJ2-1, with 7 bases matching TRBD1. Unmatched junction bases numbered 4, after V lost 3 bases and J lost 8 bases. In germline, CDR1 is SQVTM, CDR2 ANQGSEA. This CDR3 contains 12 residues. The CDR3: CSVEGQSHEQFF. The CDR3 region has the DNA TGCAGCGTTGAGGGACAGTCCCATGAGCAGTTCTTC.

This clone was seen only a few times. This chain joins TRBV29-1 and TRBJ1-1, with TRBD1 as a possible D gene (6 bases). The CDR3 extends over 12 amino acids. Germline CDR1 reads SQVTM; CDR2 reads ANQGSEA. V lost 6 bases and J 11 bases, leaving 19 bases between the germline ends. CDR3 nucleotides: TGCAGCGTGGCCCAAGGCCGGGACAAGGCTTTCTTT. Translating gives CSVAQGRDKAFF.

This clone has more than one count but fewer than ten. The CDR3 region is CASSVGREPLNYGYTF. CDR3 coding DNA: TGTGCCAGCAGTGTCGGCAGGGAGCCCCTTAACTATGGCTACACCTTC. The gene calls are TRBV2 and TRBJ1-2; possible D gene TRBD1, 5 bases. Germline V CDR1 and CDR2: SNHLY, FYNNEI. Trimming pared 4 bases from V and 1 base from J, leaving 16 bases between. CDR3 length equals 16 residues.